This entry features one TCR beta chain sequence. No cognate antigen has been identified for it. It has no much larger one-base neighbor in the sample; base qualities were not kept. These data originate in a study of blood T cell repertoires in COVID-19 (dated by TCRdb to 2020 to 2021). Regarding the study in general: Samples covering the acute and convalescent phases of COVID-19 were provided by collaborators in the United States, Italy and Spain. Subjects who had been exposed to COVID-19, were actively infected with it, or had recovered from it provided the deeply sampled blood TCRbeta repertoires that made up the dataset. The material from the prospective study consisted of cDNA or gDNA derived from T cells, B-cell-depleted T cells, or PBMCs. A freely available public database, intended as a resource for researchers studying the immune response to SARS-CoV-2, is where the repertoires were released. Where available, HLA class I and class II types were taken from metadata supplied by the sample provider and were not determined by assay-based typing. Sample metadata almost always included a de-identified subject ID, COVID-19 status, age in years and sex. The samples were drawn from two sources: the first 160 participants of the ongoing ImmuneRACE study, and over 1,000 subjects contributed by 6 global collaborators.

Collaborating institutions collected whole blood in K2EDTA tubes following their own protocols. For TCRbeta analysis, collaborators shipped samples in one of three forms: frozen whole blood, isolated PBMCs, or DNA extracted from either of those sample types. TCRbeta CDR3 regions were amplified from genomic DNA using the immunoSEQ Assay, a bias-controlled multiplex PCR. In the original analysis: The number of nucleated cells in each sample was estimated from the amplification of reference gene primers within the assay. Sequence reads were collapsed and filtered to measure the absolute abundance of every unique TCRbeta CDR3 rearrangement. For each sample, productive Simpson clonality was calculated by taking the square root of Simpson's diversity index across productive rearrangements. TCRdb limited this immuneACCESS table to in-frame rearrangements with V and J called. A share of clones is missing; checked studies link under half to unresolved V genes, and the rest is unexplained. For V, J and clone size, that table is used; D and trimming come from the DNA. Here the sample has approximately 70,000 clones; 88% occur a single time. Of the sample, about 21% is held by the ten largest clones.

Including the terminal cysteine and phenylalanine, the CDR3 comprises 20 residues. The read is trimmed to its CDR3 DNA, 60 bases read in frame from base 1. V trim: 0 bases; J trim: 4 bases; unmatched bases: 12. The germline V gene sets CDR1 to SNHLY and CDR2 to FYNNEI. The full study reports these points: Clinical and demographic metadata were provided uncurated, with the amount varying by source and participant.

The receptor comes from a human donor in a cohort sampled during active COVID-19. The chain is encoded by TRBV2 joined to TRBJ2-2, and 12 junction bases match TRBD2. Material for sequencing was peripheral blood. The nucleotides are TGTGCCAGCAGTGAAGCGCTTCGGGCGGGACTAGCGGGTCCCACCGGGGAGCTGTTTTTT. Its protein reads: CASSEALRAGLAGPTGELFF.